The T cell receptor (beta chain) under discussion was sequenced for a study of beta chain features in type 1 diabetes. Points from the study as a whole: The analysis here could not establish whether HLA type shapes TCRB rearrangement.

Investigators reverse transcribed all isolated RNA, so they sequenced expressed TCRB transcripts. TCRdb's table, derived via immunoSEQ multiplex PCR, lists solely in-frame clones and lacks some. This table holds about 410,000 clones, approximately 15% found once. This clone has just a few counts. The antigen remains undetermined. Germline V gives CDR1 SGHNT, CDR2 YYREEE (reference sequence). V was shortened by 0 bases and J by 4 bases, with 9 bases between the two germline ends. The CDR3 loop spans 14 amino acids. The chain employs TRBV5-4 and TRBJ2-3, with a tentative D call TRBD2 (6 bases). The sequenced sample consisted of naive CD4+ T cells from blood. The clonotype was recovered from a man in his thirties or forties in good health. CDR3 protein: CASSLGSGPDTQYF. CDR3 DNA sequence: TGTGCCAGCAGCTTGGGGAGCGGGCCAGATACGCAGTATTTT.